The T cell receptor (beta chain) under discussion was sequenced for a study of cytomegalovirus exposure and HLA in healthy donors. Study-level findings and limits: Cytomegalovirus-associated status was assigned to 164 TCR beta chains. One later analysis reportedly identified an Asian-associated ancestry cluster that showed fewer N-insertions than the approximately 700-donor mean. Despite most TCR sequences being rare, some public TCRs occurred in many donors.

Despite likely unrecorded immune exposures, the donors were nominally healthy at the time of sampling. Per the germline V gene, CDR1 is SGHRS and CDR2 is YFSETQ. V gave up 4 bases and J gave up 7 bases; unmatched junction bases: 11. CDR3 length equals 15 residues. PCR primers comprised 60 Vbeta and 13 Jbeta primers. This table comes from immunoSEQ multiplex PCR, and its TCRdb copy is limited to in-frame clones, with some not included. The table records 200,000 to 250,000 clones, approximately 80% of them present only once. As regards this clone: Antigen specificity is unknown.

The rearrangement links TRBV5-1 to TRBJ1-5, with 7 bases identical to TRBD1. Sequenced: PBMCs. The sequence came from a boy between 2 and 10 years old in good health and CMV-seronegative. The DNA of the CDR3 is TGCGCCAGCAGCCCGGGGGACAGCTCAGCCCAGCCCCAGCATTTT. Its protein product is CASSPGDSSAQPQHF.